This record covers a single T cell receptor beta chain. Germline and junction disagree at one end, which may indicate a read error. Per the germline V gene, CDR1 is SGHDN and CDR2 is FVKESK. The CDR3 sequence is 15 residues long. Investigators took RNA and DNA out together from approximately 22-30 mg of unsorted bulk tissue. These data belong to a study of tumor-infiltrating lymphocytes in primary liver carcinoma. TCR beta cDNA was prepared out of roughly 0.45 ug total RNA by means of a constant-region primer. Libraries covering TCR beta were generated through three nested multiplex PCR rounds (using a slightly modified ARM-PCR). Investigators reported that the first two PCR rounds, at 10 to 11 cycles each, used TRBV1-TRBV30 forward primers with a C-beta reverse primer. TCRdb fed the multiplex PCR reads into MiXCR, producing one record per CDR3 protein. The repertoire includes over 75,000 distinct CDR3 sequences, less than 70% of them detected once, and under 30% sits in the top ten.

The chain recombines TRBV14 with TRBJ2-1, with 7 bases aligning to TRBD2. The sample comprised tumor-adjacent normal liver tissue. This TCR derives from a man between 40 and 49 years old with primary liver carcinoma and hepatitis B virus infection. The CDR3 nucleotides are TGTGCCAGCAGCCAAGAAGGCCTAGCGGACAATGAGCTGTTCTTC. It codes for CASSQEGLADNELFF. The whole variable domain, remainder taken from reference TRBV14 and TRBJ2-1, is EAGVTQFPSHSVIEKGQTVTLRCDPISGHDNLYWYRRVMGKEIKFLLHFVKESKQDESGMPNNRFLAERTGGTYSTLKVQPAELEDSGVYFCASSQEGLADNELFFGPGTRLTVL.